The 3 T cell receptor beta chains in this list originate from one sample, sequenced in a study of T cell responses to AZD1222 COVID-19 vaccine. Assay: immunoSEQ multiplex PCR; the TCRdb copy retains only in-frame clones and omits some. The sample shows 100,000 or so clones, 84% of them seen only once. The sequenced sample was peripheral blood, obtained on day 0 of AZD1222 vaccination. Receptors were obtained from an adult in good health.

The gene calls are TRBV3-1 (or the pseudogene TRBV3-2) and TRBJ2-3; D is uncertain. Germline CDR1 reads LGHDT; CDR2 reads YNNKEL (reference sequence). The CDR3 runs 16 residues. The ends were cut back, 3 bases at V and 0 bases at J, with 13 bases in the middle. The CDR3 DNA sequence: TGTGCCAGCAGCCACCGGGCCGAAGTAAGCACAGATACGCAGTATTTT. This encodes CASSHRAEVSTDTQYF.

As concerns this clone: One end of the junction varies from germline; a read error may be responsible. V and J are TRBV7-7 and TRBJ2-2; 10 bases are a match to TRBD1. From germline, CDR1 is SSHAT and CDR2 FNYEAQ (reference sequence). The CDR3 loop spans 14 amino acids. The CDR3 sequence: CASSLGQGSGELFF. The CDR3 nucleotides are TGTGCTAGCAGCCTGGGACAGGGGAGCGGGGAGCTGTTTTTT.

CDR3 amino acids: CASSAKPGYGERGSEKLFF. In DNA form, the CDR3 reads TGTGCCAGCAGCGCGAAACCGGGGTATGGGGAGCGAGGGTCAGAGAAACTGTTTTTT. The rearrangement links TRBV7-8 to TRBJ1-4, with D uncertain. The CDR3 runs 19 residues. The germline V gene encodes CDR1 SGHVS and CDR2 FQNEAQ. With 5 bases removed from V and 11 bases from J, the gap between germline ends came to 33 bases.